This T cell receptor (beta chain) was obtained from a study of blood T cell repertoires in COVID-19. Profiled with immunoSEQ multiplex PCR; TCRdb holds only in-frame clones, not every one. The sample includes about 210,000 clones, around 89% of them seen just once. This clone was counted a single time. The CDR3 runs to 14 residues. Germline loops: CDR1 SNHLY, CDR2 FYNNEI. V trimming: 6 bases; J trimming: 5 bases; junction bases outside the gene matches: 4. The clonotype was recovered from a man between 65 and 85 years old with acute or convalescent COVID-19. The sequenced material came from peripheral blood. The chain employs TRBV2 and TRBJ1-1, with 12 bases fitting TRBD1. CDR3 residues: CASRGQGAVTEAFF. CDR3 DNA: TGTGCCAGCAGGGGACAGGGGGCGGTAACTGAAGCTTTCTTT.